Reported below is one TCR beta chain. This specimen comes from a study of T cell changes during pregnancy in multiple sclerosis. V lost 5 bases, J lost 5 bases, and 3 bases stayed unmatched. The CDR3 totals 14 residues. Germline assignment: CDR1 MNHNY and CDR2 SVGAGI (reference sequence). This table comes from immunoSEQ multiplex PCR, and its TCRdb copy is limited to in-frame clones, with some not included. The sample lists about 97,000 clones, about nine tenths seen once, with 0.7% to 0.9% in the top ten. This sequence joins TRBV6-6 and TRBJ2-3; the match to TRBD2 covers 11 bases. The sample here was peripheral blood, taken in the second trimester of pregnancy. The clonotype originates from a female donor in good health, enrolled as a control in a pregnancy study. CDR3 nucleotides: TGTGCCAGCAGTAAACTAGCGGGGGTAGATACGCAGTATTTT. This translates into CASSKLAGVDTQYF.